This is a list of T cell receptor beta chains from one sample in a study of blood T cell repertoires in COVID-19. Using immunoSEQ multiplex PCR, the repertoire was profiled, and TCRdb retains in-frame clones only, with some absent. The table includes almost 250,000 clones, about 89% detected once. The sample consisted of peripheral blood. The receptors shown here come from a woman in her sixties or seventies who had recovered from COVID-19. Both conserved end residues are part of each CDR3. D genes are given only for firm matches. Expanded clones get a size class; other rows say once, few or many, or leave the size out.

d_call: TRBD1; clone_size: -; j_call: TRBJ1-6; v_call: TRBV7-2; cdr3_aa: CASSLEGQGSSPLHF; cdr3_nt: TGTGCCAGCAGCTTAGAGGGACAGGGGAGTTCACCCCTCCACTTT
d_call: -; clone_size: -; j_call: TRBJ2-4; v_call: TRBV5-1; cdr3_aa: CASSLAAKNIQYF; cdr3_nt: TGCGCCAGCAGCTTGGCGGCCAAAAACATTCAGTACTTC
d_call: TRBD2; clone_size: -; j_call: TRBJ2-7; v_call: TRBV7-2; cdr3_aa: CASSITSGGSPYEQYF; cdr3_nt: TGTGCCAGCAGCATCACTAGCGGGGGATCCCCCTACGAGCAGTACTTC
d_call: -; clone_size: -; j_call: TRBJ2-2; v_call: TRBV3-1/TRBV3-2; cdr3_aa: CASRAGASNTGELFF; cdr3_nt: TGTGCCAGTCGGGCGGGGGCCTCGAACACCGGGGAGCTGTTTTTT
d_call: TRBD2; clone_size: few; j_call: TRBJ2-3; v_call: TRBV6-5; cdr3_aa: CASSPGTSEDTQYF; cdr3_nt: TGTGCCAGCAGCCCAGGGACTAGCGAAGATACGCAGTATTTT
d_call: -; clone_size: -; j_call: TRBJ1-1; v_call: TRBV7-2; cdr3_aa: CASTMTENTEAFF; cdr3_nt: TGTGCCAGCACCATGACAGAGAACACTGAAGCTTTCTTT
d_call: -; clone_size: -; j_call: TRBJ1-2; v_call: TRBV15; cdr3_aa: CATSRDRGYTF; cdr3_nt: TGTGCCACCAGCAGAGACAGGGGCTACACCTTC
d_call: TRBD2; clone_size: -; j_call: TRBJ2-5; v_call: TRBV5-8; cdr3_aa: CASSFGLAGAQETQYF; cdr3_nt: TGTGCCAGCAGCTTCGGACTAGCGGGAGCACAAGAGACCCAGTACTTC
d_call: -; clone_size: -; j_call: TRBJ2-5; v_call: TRBV6-5; cdr3_aa: CASSSGRGETQYF; cdr3_nt: TGTGCCAGCAGTTCCGGGCGGGGTGAGACCCAGTACTTC
d_call: TRBD2; clone_size: once; j_call: TRBJ2-5; v_call: TRBV29-1; cdr3_aa: CSVAGLAGEETQYF; cdr3_nt: TGCAGCGTCGCTGGACTAGCGGGGGAAGAGACCCAGTACTTC
d_call: -; clone_size: -; j_call: TRBJ2-4; v_call: TRBV4-1; cdr3_aa: CASSQGTTIGNIQYF; cdr3_nt: TGCGCCAGCAGCCAAGGGACTACAATTGGGAACATTCAGTACTTC
d_call: TRBD1; clone_size: -; j_call: TRBJ2-7; v_call: TRBV5-4; cdr3_aa: CASSQDRGTYEQYF; cdr3_nt: TGTGCCAGCAGCCAGGACAGGGGAACCTACGAGCAGTACTTC
d_call: TRBD1; clone_size: -; j_call: TRBJ2-7; v_call: TRBV6-5; cdr3_aa: CASSLTGDYEQYF; cdr3_nt: TGTGCCAGCAGTCTGACAGGGGACTACGAGCAGTACTTC
d_call: -; clone_size: once; j_call: TRBJ1-6; v_call: TRBV4-1; cdr3_aa: CASSQDRRNSPLHF; cdr3_nt: TGCGCCAGCAGCCAAGATCGGAGGAATTCACCCCTCCACTTT
d_call: -; clone_size: -; j_call: TRBJ1-2; v_call: TRBV7-2; cdr3_aa: CASRRDSAYYGYTF; cdr3_nt: TGTGCCAGCAGACGGGACTCCGCTTACTATGGCTACACCTTC
d_call: TRBD1; clone_size: once; j_call: TRBJ1-2; v_call: TRBV3-1/TRBV3-2; cdr3_aa: CASSQGTDRGRGYTF; cdr3_nt: TGTGCCAGCAGCCAAGGGACGGACAGGGGTCGTGGCTACACCTTC
d_call: -; clone_size: once; j_call: TRBJ1-2; v_call: TRBV6-6; cdr3_aa: CASIRGGYGYTF; cdr3_nt: TGTGCCAGCATCAGGGGCGGTTATGGCTACACCTTC
d_call: TRBD1; clone_size: -; j_call: TRBJ1-2; v_call: TRBV6-5; cdr3_aa: CASRSDRGPGGYTF; cdr3_nt: TGTGCCAGCAGGAGCGACAGGGGACCAGGAGGCTACACCTTC
d_call: TRBD1; clone_size: -; j_call: TRBJ2-1; v_call: TRBV5-1; cdr3_aa: CASSLEQGPYNEQFF; cdr3_nt: TGCGCCAGCAGCTTGGAACAGGGGCCCTACAATGAGCAGTTCTTC
d_call: -; clone_size: -; j_call: TRBJ2-7; v_call: TRBV27; cdr3_aa: CASGDRNLLHEQYF; cdr3_nt: TGTGCCAGCGGAGACAGAAACCTCCTCCACGAGCAGTACTTC
d_call: TRBD2; clone_size: -; j_call: TRBJ2-7; v_call: TRBV3-1/TRBV3-2; cdr3_aa: CASSQGLAGTYEQYF; cdr3_nt: TGTGCCAGCAGCCAAGGGCTAGCGGGGACCTACGAGCAGTACTTC
d_call: TRBD1; clone_size: -; j_call: TRBJ2-7; v_call: TRBV7-6; cdr3_aa: CASSLRGTDYHYEQYF; cdr3_nt: TGTGCCAGCAGCTTAAGGGGGACAGACTACCACTACGAGCAGTACTTC
d_call: -; clone_size: -; j_call: TRBJ1-2; v_call: TRBV5-6; cdr3_aa: CASSLAGGQNYGYTF; cdr3_nt: TGTGCCAGCAGCTTGGCGGGGGGGCAGAATTATGGCTACACCTTC
d_call: TRBD2; clone_size: -; j_call: TRBJ2-5; v_call: TRBV5-5; cdr3_aa: CASSFSAGLVTQYF; cdr3_nt: TGTGCCAGCAGCTTCTCAGCGGGGCTAGTGACCCAGTACTTC
d_call: -; clone_size: -; j_call: TRBJ1-2; v_call: TRBV19; cdr3_aa: CASSINPGGYGYTF; cdr3_nt: TGTGCCAGTAGTATTAATCCGGGGGGCTATGGCTACACCTTC
d_call: TRBD1; clone_size: -; j_call: TRBJ1-1; v_call: TRBV5-1; cdr3_aa: CASKNVPGQGLNTEAFF; cdr3_nt: TGCGCCAGCAAGAATGTCCCGGGACAGGGTTTGAACACTGAAGCTTTCTTT
d_call: TRBD2; clone_size: -; j_call: TRBJ2-1; v_call: TRBV20-1; cdr3_aa: CSASPSGGAGEQFF; cdr3_nt: TGCAGTGCTAGTCCCAGCGGGGGGGCCGGAGAGCAGTTCTTC
d_call: TRBD2; clone_size: many; j_call: TRBJ2-7; v_call: TRBV3-1/TRBV3-2; cdr3_aa: CASSQDPASGEAYEQYF; cdr3_nt: TGTGCCAGCAGCCAAGACCCGGCTAGCGGGGAAGCCTACGAGCAGTACTTC
d_call: TRBD2; clone_size: once; j_call: TRBJ2-1; v_call: TRBV7-6; cdr3_aa: CASSLEERGGMDEQFF; cdr3_nt: TGTGCCAGCAGCTTAGAGGAGCGGGGGGGCATGGATGAGCAGTTCTTC
d_call: TRBD1; clone_size: -; j_call: TRBJ1-2; v_call: TRBV19; cdr3_aa: CASSARDRGGYTF; cdr3_nt: TGTGCCAGTAGTGCCCGGGACAGGGGCGGCTACACCTTC
d_call: TRBD2; clone_size: -; j_call: TRBJ2-2; v_call: TRBV6-4; cdr3_aa: CASSERAGGPPGELFF; cdr3_nt: TGTGCCAGCAGTGAGAGGGCGGGGGGGCCCCCCGGGGAGCTGTTTTTT
d_call: TRBD1; clone_size: -; j_call: TRBJ1-2; v_call: TRBV19; cdr3_aa: CASTPTPGQSYGYTF; cdr3_nt: TGTGCCAGTACCCCCACCCCGGGACAGTCCTATGGCTACACCTTC
d_call: -; clone_size: -; j_call: TRBJ1-2; v_call: TRBV7-2; cdr3_aa: CASSPTGSTNYGYTF; cdr3_nt: TGTGCCAGCAGCCCGACAGGTTCTACTAACTATGGCTACACCTTC
d_call: -; clone_size: -; j_call: TRBJ1-2; v_call: TRBV2; cdr3_aa: CASRGLAYGYTF; cdr3_nt: TGTGCCAGCAGGGGGCTCGCCTATGGCTACACCTTC
d_call: TRBD1; clone_size: -; j_call: TRBJ2-7; v_call: TRBV7-8; cdr3_aa: CASSSRDRDEQYF; cdr3_nt: TGTGCCAGCAGCTCCCGGGACAGGGACGAGCAGTACTTC
d_call: -; clone_size: -; j_call: TRBJ1-6; v_call: TRBV7-6; cdr3_aa: CASSSRGPRDGYSPLHF; cdr3_nt: TGTGCCAGCAGCTCCAGGGGTCCCAGGGATGGTTATTCACCCCTCCACTTT
d_call: TRBD2; clone_size: -; j_call: TRBJ2-5; v_call: TRBV29-1; cdr3_aa: CSAGGGSQETQYF; cdr3_nt: TGCAGCGCCGGGGGGGGGTCCCAAGAGACCCAGTACTTC
d_call: TRBD1; clone_size: -; j_call: TRBJ2-7; v_call: TRBV29-1; cdr3_aa: CSVSFRDRGEQYF; cdr3_nt: TGCAGCGTTTCCTTCCGGGACAGAGGTGAGCAGTACTTC
d_call: -; clone_size: once; j_call: TRBJ2-7; v_call: TRBV4-1; cdr3_aa: CASSPVTTGRRPEQYF; cdr3_nt: TGCGCCAGCAGCCCCGTCACGACGGGTCGCCGCCCCGAGCAGTACTTC
d_call: TRBD2; clone_size: -; j_call: TRBJ2-2; v_call: TRBV2; cdr3_aa: CASSERGVWTSGNTGELFF; cdr3_nt: TGTGCCAGCAGTGAAAGAGGGGTTTGGACTAGCGGAAATACCGGGGAGCTGTTTTTT
d_call: TRBD1; clone_size: -; j_call: TRBJ1-1; v_call: TRBV6-5; cdr3_aa: CASTRTGGTEAFF; cdr3_nt: TGTGCCAGCACCCGGACAGGGGGCACTGAAGCTTTCTTT
d_call: -; clone_size: -; j_call: TRBJ1-5; v_call: TRBV19; cdr3_aa: CASSEGQRGNQPQHF; cdr3_nt: TGTGCCAGTAGTGAGGGTCAGAGGGGCAATCAGCCCCAGCATTTT
d_call: TRBD2; clone_size: -; j_call: TRBJ2-7; v_call: TRBV28; cdr3_aa: CASSLPSGASGGTSYEQYF; cdr3_nt: TGTGCCAGCAGCCTACCAAGCGGGGCTAGCGGGGGGACCTCCTACGAGCAGTACTTC
d_call: -; clone_size: -; j_call: TRBJ2-5; v_call: TRBV10-3; cdr3_aa: CAISPSQGQETQYF; cdr3_nt: TGTGCCATCAGCCCGAGCCAGGGGCAAGAGACCCAGTACTTC
d_call: -; clone_size: once; j_call: TRBJ2-5; v_call: TRBV27; cdr3_aa: CASSKTGEYQETQYF; cdr3_nt: TGTGCCAGCAGCAAGACGGGGGAGTACCAAGAGACCCAGTACTTC
d_call: -; clone_size: -; j_call: TRBJ1-1; v_call: TRBV7-2; cdr3_aa: CASSLGPGSEAFF; cdr3_nt: TGTGCCAGCAGCTTAGGTCCAGGGTCTGAAGCTTTCTTT
d_call: -; clone_size: -; j_call: TRBJ2-5; v_call: TRBV24-1; cdr3_aa: CATSDSLETQYF; cdr3_nt: TGTGCCACCAGTGATTCCTTAGAGACCCAGTACTTC
d_call: TRBD1; clone_size: -; j_call: TRBJ1-4; v_call: TRBV25-1; cdr3_aa: CASSGWRGGTGKEKLFF; cdr3_nt: TGTGCCAGCAGTGGATGGAGGGGCGGGACAGGGAAGGAAAAACTGTTTTTT
d_call: TRBD1; clone_size: -; j_call: TRBJ1-2; v_call: TRBV11-2; cdr3_aa: CASSLDSGTGIGYTF; cdr3_nt: TGTGCCAGCAGCTTAGATTCGGGGACAGGGATTGGCTACACCTTC
d_call: TRBD1; clone_size: -; j_call: TRBJ1-5; v_call: TRBV2; cdr3_aa: CASRGDRGWQPQHF; cdr3_nt: TGTGCCAGCAGGGGGGACAGGGGGTGGCAGCCCCAGCATTTT
d_call: -; clone_size: once; j_call: TRBJ2-5; v_call: TRBV5-1; cdr3_aa: CASNAYETQYF; cdr3_nt: TGCGCCAGCAACGCCTACGAGACCCAGTACTTC
d_call: TRBD1; clone_size: -; j_call: TRBJ2-1; v_call: TRBV29-1; cdr3_aa: CSVRTGVNEQFF; cdr3_nt: TGCAGCGTTCGGACAGGGGTGAATGAGCAGTTCTTC
d_call: -; clone_size: once; j_call: TRBJ1-1; v_call: TRBV5-1; cdr3_aa: CASSLGAFSEAFF; cdr3_nt: TGCGCCAGCAGCTTGGGTGCCTTTAGTGAAGCTTTCTTT
d_call: TRBD2; clone_size: -; j_call: TRBJ2-7; v_call: TRBV11-2; cdr3_aa: CASSPNPGLGEF; cdr3_nt: TGTGCCAGCAGCCCTAATCCGGGACTAGGGGAATTC
d_call: TRBD1; clone_size: -; j_call: TRBJ1-2; v_call: TRBV19; cdr3_aa: CATQRTGRLYGYTF; cdr3_nt: TGTGCCACCCAAAGGACAGGGAGGCTCTATGGCTACACCTTC
d_call: TRBD2; clone_size: -; j_call: TRBJ2-7; v_call: TRBV7-2; cdr3_aa: CASSLVRGDSYEQYF; cdr3_nt: TGTGCCAGCAGCTTAGTTCGGGGGGACTCCTACGAGCAGTACTTC
d_call: TRBD2; clone_size: -; j_call: TRBJ2-7; v_call: TRBV7-9; cdr3_aa: CASSPGWAGGASYEQYF; cdr3_nt: TGTGCCAGCAGTCCCGGGTGGGCGGGGGGCGCCTCCTACGAGCAGTACTTC
d_call: TRBD2; clone_size: -; j_call: TRBJ2-3; v_call: TRBV29-1; cdr3_aa: CSVAGGGYGAGTDTQYF; cdr3_nt: TGCAGCGTTGCGGGCGGGGGGTATGGAGCCGGCACAGATACGCAGTATTTT
d_call: -; clone_size: few; j_call: TRBJ2-5; v_call: TRBV7-9; cdr3_aa: CASTRDSGSETQYF; cdr3_nt: TGTGCCAGCACACGGGACTCAGGATCAGAGACCCAGTACTTC
d_call: -; clone_size: few; j_call: TRBJ2-1; v_call: TRBV21-1; cdr3_aa: CASSKEGLSNEQFF; cdr3_nt: TGTGCCAGCAGCAAGGAGGGATTGAGCAATGAGCAGTTCTTC